Listed here is a single TCR beta chain. This record belongs to a study of naive and memory T cell subsets. Both TRBC1 and TRBC2 were covered by a beta constant-region primer of two equimolar oligonucleotides. An oligonucleotide with the SP2 primer and a 12-nucleotide UMI was ligated to the cDNA 3' end. TCRdb used MiXCR to reprocess the UMI-ligation and nested PCR reads, holding one entry per CDR3 protein. The sample lists tens of thousands of distinct CDR3 sequences, approximately 12% occurring once. After CD4 positive bead selection, the CD4-negative fraction gave CD8 T cells. Effector memory cells were sorted as CD45RA-CD27-, EMRA cells as CD45RA+CD27-. The germline V gene encodes CDR1 SGHRS and CDR2 YFSETQ. Trimming took 4 bases from V and 5 from J; bases not matched to a gene: 9. The length of the CDR3 is 15 residues.

Sequenced input: effector memory CD4+ T cells from blood. The subset denotes: effector memory, CD45RA- CD27-. The source is a human donor in good health. The rearrangement joins TRBV5-1 to TRBJ2-5, with TRBD1 matching over 9 bases. The CDR3 here is CASSGGSGTGETQYF. The CDR3 nucleotides are TGCGCCAGCAGCGGAGGTTCCGGGACAGGGGAGACCCAGTACTTC.